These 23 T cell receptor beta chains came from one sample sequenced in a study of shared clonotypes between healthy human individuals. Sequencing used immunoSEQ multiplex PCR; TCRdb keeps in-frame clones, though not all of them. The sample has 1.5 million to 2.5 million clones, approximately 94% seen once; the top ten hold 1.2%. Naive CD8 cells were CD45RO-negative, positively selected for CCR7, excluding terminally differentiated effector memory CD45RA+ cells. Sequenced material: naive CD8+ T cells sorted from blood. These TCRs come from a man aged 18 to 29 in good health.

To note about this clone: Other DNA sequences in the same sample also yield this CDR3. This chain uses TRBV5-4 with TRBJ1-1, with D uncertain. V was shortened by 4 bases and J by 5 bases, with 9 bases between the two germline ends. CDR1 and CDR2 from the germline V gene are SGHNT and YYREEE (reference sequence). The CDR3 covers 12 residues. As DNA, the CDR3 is TGTGCCAGCAGCCTGGACGGAACTGAAGCTTTCTTT. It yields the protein CASSLDGTEAFF.

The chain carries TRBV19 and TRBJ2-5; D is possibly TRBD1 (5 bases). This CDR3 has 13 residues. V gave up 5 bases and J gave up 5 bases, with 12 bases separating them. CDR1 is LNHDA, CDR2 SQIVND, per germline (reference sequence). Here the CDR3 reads CASSVRVPETQYF. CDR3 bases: TGTGCCAGTAGTGTCAGGGTCCCCGAGACCCAGTACTTC.

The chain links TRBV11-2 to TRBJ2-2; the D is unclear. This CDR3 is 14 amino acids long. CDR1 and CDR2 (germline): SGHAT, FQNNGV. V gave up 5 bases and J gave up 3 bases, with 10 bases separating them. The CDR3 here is CASSRADYTGELFF. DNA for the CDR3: TGTGCCAGCAGCCGAGCAGATTACACCGGGGAGCTGTTTTTT.

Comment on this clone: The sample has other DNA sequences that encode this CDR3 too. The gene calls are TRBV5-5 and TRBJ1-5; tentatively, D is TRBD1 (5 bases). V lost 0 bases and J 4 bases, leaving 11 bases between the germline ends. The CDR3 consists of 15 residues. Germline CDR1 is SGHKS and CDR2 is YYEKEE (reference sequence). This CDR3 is CASSLGQSPNQPQHF. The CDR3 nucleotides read TGTGCCAGCAGCTTGGGACAGAGCCCGAATCAGCCCCAGCATTTT.

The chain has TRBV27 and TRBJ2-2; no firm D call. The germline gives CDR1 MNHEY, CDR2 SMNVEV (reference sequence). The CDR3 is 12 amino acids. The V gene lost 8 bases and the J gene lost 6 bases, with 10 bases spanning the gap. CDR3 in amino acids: CASFLVPGELFF. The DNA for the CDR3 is TGTGCCAGCTTCCTCGTCCCCGGGGAGCTGTTTTTT.

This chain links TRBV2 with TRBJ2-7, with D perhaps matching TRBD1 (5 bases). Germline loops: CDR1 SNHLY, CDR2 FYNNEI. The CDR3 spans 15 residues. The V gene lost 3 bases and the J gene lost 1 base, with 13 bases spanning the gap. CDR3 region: CASSDRTTTSYEQYF. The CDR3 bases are TGTGCCAGCAGTGACCGGACAACTACTTCCTACGAGCAGTACTTC.

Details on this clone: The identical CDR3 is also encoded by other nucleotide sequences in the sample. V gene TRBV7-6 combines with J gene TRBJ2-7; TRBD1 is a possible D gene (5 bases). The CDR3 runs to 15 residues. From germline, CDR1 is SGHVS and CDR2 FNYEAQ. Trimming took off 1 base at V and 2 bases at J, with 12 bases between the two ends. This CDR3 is CASSLGDSKTYEQYF. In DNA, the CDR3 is TGTGCCAGCAGCTTAGGAGACAGTAAGACCTACGAGCAGTACTTC.

CDR3 loop: CAWTRGMGGELFF. CDR3 DNA: TGTGCCTGGACGAGGGGGATGGGCGGGGAGCTGTTTTTT. This chain links TRBV30 with TRBJ2-2; D might be TRBD1 (6 bases). Germline CDR1 GTSNPN, CDR2 SVGIG (reference sequence). Trimming stripped 4 bases from V and 7 bases from J, with 13 bases between. This CDR3 region has 13 residues.

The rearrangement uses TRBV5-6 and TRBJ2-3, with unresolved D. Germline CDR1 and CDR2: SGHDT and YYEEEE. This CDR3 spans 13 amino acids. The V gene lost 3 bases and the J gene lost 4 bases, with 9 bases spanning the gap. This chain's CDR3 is CASSSEIADTQYF. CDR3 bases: TGTGCCAGCAGCTCTGAAATCGCAGATACGCAGTATTTT. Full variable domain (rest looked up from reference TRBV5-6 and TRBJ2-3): DAGVTQSPTHLIKTRGQQVTLRCSPKSGHDTVSWYQQALGQGPQFIFQYYEEEERQRGNFPDRFSGHQFPNYSSELNVNALLLGDSALYLCASSSEIADTQYFGPGTRLTVL.

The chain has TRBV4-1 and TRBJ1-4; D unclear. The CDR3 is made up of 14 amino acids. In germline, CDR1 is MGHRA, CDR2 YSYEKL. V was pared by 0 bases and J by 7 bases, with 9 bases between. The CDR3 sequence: CASSQERVSEKLFF. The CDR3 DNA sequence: TGCGCCAGCAGCCAAGAGCGAGTGAGTGAAAAACTGTTTTTT.

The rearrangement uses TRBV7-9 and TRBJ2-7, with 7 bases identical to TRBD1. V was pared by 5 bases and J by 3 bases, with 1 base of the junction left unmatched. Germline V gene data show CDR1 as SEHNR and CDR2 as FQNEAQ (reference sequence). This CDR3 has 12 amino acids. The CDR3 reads CASSTGDYEQYF. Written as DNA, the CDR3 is TGTGCCAGCAGCACAGGGGACTACGAGCAGTACTTC.

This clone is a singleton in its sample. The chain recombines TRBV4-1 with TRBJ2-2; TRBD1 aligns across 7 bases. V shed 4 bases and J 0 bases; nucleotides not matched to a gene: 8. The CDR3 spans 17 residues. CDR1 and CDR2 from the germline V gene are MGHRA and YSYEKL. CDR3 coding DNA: TGCGCCAGCAGCCGAACCGTCGGGACAGCGAACACCGGGGAGCTGTTTTTT. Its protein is CASSRTVGTANTGELFF.

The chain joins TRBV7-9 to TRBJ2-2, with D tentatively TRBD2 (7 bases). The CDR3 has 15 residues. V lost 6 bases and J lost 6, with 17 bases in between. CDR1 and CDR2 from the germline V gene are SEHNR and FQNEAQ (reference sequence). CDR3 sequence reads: CASRHREGWAGELFF. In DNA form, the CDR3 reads TGTGCCAGCAGACACAGGGAGGGATGGGCCGGGGAGCTGTTTTTT.

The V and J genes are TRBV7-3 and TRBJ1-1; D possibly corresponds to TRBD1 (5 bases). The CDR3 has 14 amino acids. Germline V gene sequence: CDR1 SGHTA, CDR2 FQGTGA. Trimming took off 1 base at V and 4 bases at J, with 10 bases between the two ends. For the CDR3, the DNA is TGTGCCAGCAGCTTAAATGGGGGTGGCACTGAAGCTTTCTTT. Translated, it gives CASSLNGGGTEAFF.

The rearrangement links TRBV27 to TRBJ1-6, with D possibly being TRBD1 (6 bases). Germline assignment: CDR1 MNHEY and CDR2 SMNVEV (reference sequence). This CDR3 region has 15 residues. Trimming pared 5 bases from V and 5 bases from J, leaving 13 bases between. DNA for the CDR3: TGTGCCAGCAGTACAGGGATCCCTAATAATTCACCCCTCCACTTT. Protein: CASSTGIPNNSPLHF.

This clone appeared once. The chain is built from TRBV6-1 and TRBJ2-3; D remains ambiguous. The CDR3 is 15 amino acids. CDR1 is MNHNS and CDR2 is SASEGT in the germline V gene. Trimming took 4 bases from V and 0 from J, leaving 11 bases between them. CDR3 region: CASSVTLPSTDTQYF. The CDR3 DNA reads TGTGCCAGCAGTGTGACACTCCCTAGCACAGATACGCAGTATTTT.

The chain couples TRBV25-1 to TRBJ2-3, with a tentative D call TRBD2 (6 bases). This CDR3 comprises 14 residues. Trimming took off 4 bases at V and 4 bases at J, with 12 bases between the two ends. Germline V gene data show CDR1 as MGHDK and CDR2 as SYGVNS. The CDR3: CASSVGGLADTQYF. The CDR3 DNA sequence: TGTGCCAGCAGTGTCGGAGGGTTGGCAGATACGCAGTATTTT. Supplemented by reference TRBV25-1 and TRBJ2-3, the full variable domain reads EADIYQTPRYLVIGTGKKITLECSQTMGHDKMYWYQQDPGMELHLIHYSYGVNSTEKGDLSSESTVSRIRTEHFPLTLESARPSHTSQYLCASSVGGLADTQYFGPGTRLTVL.

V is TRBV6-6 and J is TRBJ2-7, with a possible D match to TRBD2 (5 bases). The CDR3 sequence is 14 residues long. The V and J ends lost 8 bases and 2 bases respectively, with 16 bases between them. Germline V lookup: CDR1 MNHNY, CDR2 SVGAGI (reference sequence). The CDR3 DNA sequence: TGTGCCAGCCGGGCGGGCGGCAGCCCCTACGAGCAGTACTTC. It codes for CASRAGGSPYEQYF.

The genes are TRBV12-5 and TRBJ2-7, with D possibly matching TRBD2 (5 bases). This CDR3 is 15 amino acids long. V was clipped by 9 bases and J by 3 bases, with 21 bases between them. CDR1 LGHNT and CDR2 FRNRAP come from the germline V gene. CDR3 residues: CASSPLEGVYYEQYF. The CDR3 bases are TGTGCTAGCTCCCCGCTAGAGGGTGTGTACTACGAGCAGTACTTC.

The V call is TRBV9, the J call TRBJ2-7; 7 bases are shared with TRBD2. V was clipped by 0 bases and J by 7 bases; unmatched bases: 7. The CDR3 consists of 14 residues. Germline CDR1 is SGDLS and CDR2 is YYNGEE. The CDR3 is CASSVEREVGEQYF. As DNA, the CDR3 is TGTGCCAGCAGCGTAGAGCGGGAAGTGGGGGAGCAGTACTTC. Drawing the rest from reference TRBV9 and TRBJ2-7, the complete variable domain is DSGVTQTPKHLITATGQRVTLRCSPRSGDLSVYWYQQSLDQGLQFLIQYYNGEERAKGNILERFSAQQFPDLHSELNLSSLELGDSALYFCASSVEREVGEQYFGPGTRLTVT.

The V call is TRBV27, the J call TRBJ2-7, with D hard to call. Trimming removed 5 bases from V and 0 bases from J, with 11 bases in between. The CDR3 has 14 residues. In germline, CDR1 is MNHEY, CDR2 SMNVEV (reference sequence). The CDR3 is CASSTLGTSYEQYF. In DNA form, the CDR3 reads TGTGCCAGCAGTACCTTGGGCACCTCCTACGAGCAGTACTTC.

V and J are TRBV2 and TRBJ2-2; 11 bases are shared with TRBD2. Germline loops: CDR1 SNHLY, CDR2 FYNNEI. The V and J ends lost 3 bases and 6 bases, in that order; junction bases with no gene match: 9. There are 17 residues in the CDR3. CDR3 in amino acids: CASSEVSGRAEAGELFF. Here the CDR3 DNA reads TGTGCCAGCAGTGAGGTTAGCGGGAGGGCCGAGGCCGGGGAGCTGTTTTTT.

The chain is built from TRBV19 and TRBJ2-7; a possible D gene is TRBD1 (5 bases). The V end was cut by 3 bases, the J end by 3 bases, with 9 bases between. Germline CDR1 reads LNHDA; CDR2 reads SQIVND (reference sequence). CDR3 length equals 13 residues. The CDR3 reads CASSIPGNYEQYF. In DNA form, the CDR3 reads TGTGCCAGTAGTATCCCAGGGAACTACGAGCAGTACTTC.